Sequencing of this T cell receptor (beta chain) was carried out in a study of technical replicates of blood from a few donors. The germline V and J ends were trimmed by 1 base and 8 bases, with 14 bases remaining between them. Germline CDR1 and CDR2: SGHTA and FQGNSA. This CDR3 has 14 residues. This table comes from immunoSEQ multiplex PCR, and its TCRdb copy is limited to in-frame clones, with some not included. The table records about 83,000 clones, just over 90% of them present only once. The source is a human donor in good health. The chain couples TRBV7-2 to TRBJ1-2, with a tentative D call TRBD1 (5 bases). Sequenced material: T cells isolated from PBMCs. As DNA, the CDR3 is TGTGCCAGCAGCTTAGAGGGCCCCCGGGGGGGCTACACCTTC. It specifies CASSLEGPRGGYTF.